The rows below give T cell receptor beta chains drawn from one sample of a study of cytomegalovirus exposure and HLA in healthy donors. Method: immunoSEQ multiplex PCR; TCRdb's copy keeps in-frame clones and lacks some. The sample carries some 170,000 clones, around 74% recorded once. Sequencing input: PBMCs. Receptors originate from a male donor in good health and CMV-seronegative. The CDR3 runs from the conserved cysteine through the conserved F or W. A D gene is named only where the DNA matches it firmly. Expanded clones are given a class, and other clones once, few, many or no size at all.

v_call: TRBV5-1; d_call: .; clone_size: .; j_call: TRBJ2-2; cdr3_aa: CASSLRLAVNTGELFF; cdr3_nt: TGCGCCAGCAGCTTGCGGCTAGCTGTTAACACCGGGGAGCTGTTTTTT
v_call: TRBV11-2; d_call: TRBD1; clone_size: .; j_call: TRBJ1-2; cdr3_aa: CASSLDTGGIYGYTF; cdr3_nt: TGTGCCAGCAGCTTAGATACAGGGGGAATCTATGGCTACACCTTC
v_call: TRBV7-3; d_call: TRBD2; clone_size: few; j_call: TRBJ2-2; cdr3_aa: CASSQGPSGFTGELFF; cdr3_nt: TGTGCCAGCAGTCAAGGCCCTAGCGGATTCACCGGGGAGCTGTTTTTT
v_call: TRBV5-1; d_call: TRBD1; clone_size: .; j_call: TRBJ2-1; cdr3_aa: CASSLVTGNYNEQFF; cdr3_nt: TGCGCCAGCAGCTTGGTGACAGGGAACTACAATGAGCAGTTCTTC
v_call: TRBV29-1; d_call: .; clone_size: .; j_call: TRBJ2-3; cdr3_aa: CSVGSPAGSTDTQYF; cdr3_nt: TGCAGCGTTGGCTCCCCGGCGGGCAGCACAGATACGCAGTATTTT
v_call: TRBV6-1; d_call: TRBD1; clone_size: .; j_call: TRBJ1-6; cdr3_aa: CASRATGGDSPLHF; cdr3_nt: TGTGCCAGCAGAGCGACAGGGGGAGATTCACCCCTCCACTTT
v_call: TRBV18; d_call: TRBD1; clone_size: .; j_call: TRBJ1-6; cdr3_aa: CASSPIRGTGNSPLHF; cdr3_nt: TGTGCCAGCTCACCAATTAGAGGGACAGGGAATTCACCCCTCCACTTT
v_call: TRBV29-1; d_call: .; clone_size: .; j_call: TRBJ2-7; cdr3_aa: CSVAWRRSSYEQYF; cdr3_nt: TGCAGCGTTGCGTGGAGACGGAGCTCCTACGAGCAGTACTTC
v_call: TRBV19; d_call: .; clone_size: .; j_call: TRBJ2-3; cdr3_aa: CASSPTTGTDTQYF; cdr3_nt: TGTGCCAGTAGTCCTACCACAGGGACAGATACGCAGTATTTT
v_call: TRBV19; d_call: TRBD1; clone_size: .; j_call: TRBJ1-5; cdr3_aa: CASTPTGGNQPQHF; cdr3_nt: TGTGCCAGTACCCCGACAGGGGGCAATCAGCCCCAGCATTTT
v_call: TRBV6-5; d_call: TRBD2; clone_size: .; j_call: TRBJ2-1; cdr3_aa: CASSIYPGGEQFF; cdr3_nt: TGTGCCAGCAGTATCTACCCGGGGGGTGAGCAGTTCTTC
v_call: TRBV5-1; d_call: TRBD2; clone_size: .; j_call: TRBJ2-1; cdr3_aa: CASQTLAGGRGEQFF; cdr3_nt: TGCGCCAGCCAAACGCTAGCGGGGGGACGGGGTGAGCAGTTCTTC
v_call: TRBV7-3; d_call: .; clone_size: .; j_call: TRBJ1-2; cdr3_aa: CASSFGTGEGYTF; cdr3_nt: TGTGCCAGCAGCTTTGGGACGGGGGAGGGCTACACCTTC
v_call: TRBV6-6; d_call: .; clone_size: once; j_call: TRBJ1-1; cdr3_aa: CASSLGLGGTEAFF; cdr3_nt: TGTGCCAGCAGTTTGGGACTGGGGGGGACTGAAGCTTTCTTT
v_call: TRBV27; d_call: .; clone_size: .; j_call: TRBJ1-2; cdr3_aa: CASSFTANYGYTF; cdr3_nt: TGTGCCAGCAGTTTCACAGCTAACTATGGCTACACCTTC
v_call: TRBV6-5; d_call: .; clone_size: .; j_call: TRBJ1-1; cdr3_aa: CASTTRGGNTEAFF; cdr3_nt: TGTGCCAGCACCACTCGGGGGGGAAACACTGAAGCTTTCTTT
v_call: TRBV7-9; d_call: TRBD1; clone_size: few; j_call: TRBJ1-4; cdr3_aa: CASSFPGTGELFF; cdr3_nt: TGTGCCAGCAGCTTCCCCGGGACAGGGGAACTGTTTTTT
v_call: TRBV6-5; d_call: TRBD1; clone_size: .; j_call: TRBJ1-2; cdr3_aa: CASSYQTGQGNYGYTF; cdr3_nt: TGTGCCAGCAGTTACCAGACGGGACAGGGAAACTATGGCTACACCTTC
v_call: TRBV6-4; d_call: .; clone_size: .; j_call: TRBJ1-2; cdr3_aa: CASSDSGGYGYTF; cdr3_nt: TGTGCCAGCAGTGACTCAGGGGGATACGGCTACACCTTC
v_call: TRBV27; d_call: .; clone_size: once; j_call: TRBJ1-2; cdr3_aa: CASSAGLVSSQQRSGYTF; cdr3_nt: TGTGCCAGCAGTGCCGGACTGGTGTCATCCCAGCAAAGGTCTGGCTACACCTTC
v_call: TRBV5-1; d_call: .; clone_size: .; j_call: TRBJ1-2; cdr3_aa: CASSLDARGYTF; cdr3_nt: TGCGCCAGCAGCTTGGACGCCCGGGGCTACACCTTC
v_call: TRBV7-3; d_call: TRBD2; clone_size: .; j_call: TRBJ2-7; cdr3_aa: CASSFQTSGISEQYF; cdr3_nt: TGTGCCAGCAGCTTCCAGACTAGCGGGATCTCCGAGCAGTACTTC
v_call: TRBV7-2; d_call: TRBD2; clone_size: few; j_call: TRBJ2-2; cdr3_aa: CASSLAGEGRELFF; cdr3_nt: TGTGCCAGCAGCTTAGCAGGGGAGGGCAGGGAGCTGTTTTTT
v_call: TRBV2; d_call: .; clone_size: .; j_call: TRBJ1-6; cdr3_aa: CASSDDTFYNSPLHF; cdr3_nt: TGTGCCAGCAGTGACGACACATTCTATAATTCACCCCTCCACTTT
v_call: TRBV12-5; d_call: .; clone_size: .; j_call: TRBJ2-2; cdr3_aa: CASGSSGNFGELFF; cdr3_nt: TGTGCTAGTGGTTCCTCAGGGAACTTCGGGGAGCTGTTTTTT
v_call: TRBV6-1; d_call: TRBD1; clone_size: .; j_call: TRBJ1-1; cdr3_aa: CASSGTGSPYTEAFF; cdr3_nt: TGTGCCAGCAGTGGGACAGGGTCCCCTTACACTGAAGCTTTCTTT
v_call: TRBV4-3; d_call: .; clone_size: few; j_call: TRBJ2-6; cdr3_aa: CASSQDGGFSGANVLTF; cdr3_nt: TGCGCCAGCAGCCAAGATGGAGGCTTCTCTGGGGCCAACGTCCTGACTTTC
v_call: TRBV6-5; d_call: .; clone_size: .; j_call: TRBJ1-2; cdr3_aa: CASSQQVTYGYTF; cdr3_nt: TGTGCCAGCAGTCAACAGGTTACCTATGGCTACACCTTC
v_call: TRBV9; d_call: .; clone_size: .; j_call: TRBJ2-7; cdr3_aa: CASSEHDSYEQYF; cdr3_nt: TGTGCCAGCAGCGAGCACGACTCCTACGAGCAGTACTTC
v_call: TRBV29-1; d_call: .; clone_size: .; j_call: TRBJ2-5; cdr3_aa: CSVWGRGETQYF; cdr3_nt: TGCAGCGTGTGGGGAAGGGGTGAGACCCAGTACTTC
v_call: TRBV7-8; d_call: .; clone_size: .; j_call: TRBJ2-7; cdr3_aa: CASSSMTGTYEQYF; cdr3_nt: TGTGCCAGCAGCTCTATGACCGGGACTTACGAGCAGTACTTC
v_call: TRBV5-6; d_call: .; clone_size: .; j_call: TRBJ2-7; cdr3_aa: CASSLERAGYEQYF; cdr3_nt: TGTGCCAGCAGCTTGGAGAGGGCTGGCTACGAGCAGTACTTC
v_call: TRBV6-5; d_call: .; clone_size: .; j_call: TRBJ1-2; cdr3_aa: CASSYSGVTNYGYTF; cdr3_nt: TGTGCCAGCAGTTACTCCGGGGTTACTAACTATGGCTACACCTTC
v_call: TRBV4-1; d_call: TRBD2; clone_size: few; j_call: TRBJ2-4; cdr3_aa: CASSPGLAGGKAKNIQYF; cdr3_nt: TGCGCCAGCAGCCCGGGACTAGCGGGAGGAAAGGCCAAAAACATTCAGTACTTC
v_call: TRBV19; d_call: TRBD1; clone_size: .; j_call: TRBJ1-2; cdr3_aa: CASSIGPTGNRGYTF; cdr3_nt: TGTGCCAGTAGTATAGGGCCGACAGGGAACAGAGGCTACACCTTC
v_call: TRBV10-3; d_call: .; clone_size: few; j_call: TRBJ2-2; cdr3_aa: CAISEVQGSPGELFF; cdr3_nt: TGTGCCATCAGTGAGGTTCAGGGAAGCCCCGGGGAGCTGTTTTTT
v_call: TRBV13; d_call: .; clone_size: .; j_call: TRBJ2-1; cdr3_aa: CASSPSDSYNEQFF; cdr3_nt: TGTGCCAGCAGCCCTTCGGACAGCTACAATGAGCAGTTCTTC